The present entry profiles one T cell receptor (beta chain) with its context. The antigen is undetermined. This specimen comes from a study of blood T cells in healthy people across ages. General study results and limits: It was not possible, with unsorted PBMCs, to conclusively compare naive and antigen-experienced cells.

Combining a sample-barcoded 5' primer with a J-beta primer mix, a second PCR ran for about 6 to 12 cycles. TCRdb passed the 5' RACE reads through MiXCR, listing each CDR3 protein once. The sample carries about 540,000 distinct CDR3 sequences, 20% to 30% recorded once. In germline, CDR1 is LGHNA, CDR2 YSLEER. This CDR3 comprises 16 residues. The V and J ends lost 0 bases and 3 bases respectively, with 13 bases between them. This same sample was also taken into another study, of T cells of mothers and their children.

Sequencing was done on a sample of blood. The chain combines TRBV4-3 with TRBJ2-3; D is perhaps TRBD1 or TRBD2 (6 bases each). This TCR was sampled from a boy aged 5-17 years in good health. Here the CDR3 reads CASSQDYRGRTDTQYF. DNA for the CDR3: TGCGCCAGCAGCCAAGATTACCGGGGGCGAACAGATACGCAGTATTTT.